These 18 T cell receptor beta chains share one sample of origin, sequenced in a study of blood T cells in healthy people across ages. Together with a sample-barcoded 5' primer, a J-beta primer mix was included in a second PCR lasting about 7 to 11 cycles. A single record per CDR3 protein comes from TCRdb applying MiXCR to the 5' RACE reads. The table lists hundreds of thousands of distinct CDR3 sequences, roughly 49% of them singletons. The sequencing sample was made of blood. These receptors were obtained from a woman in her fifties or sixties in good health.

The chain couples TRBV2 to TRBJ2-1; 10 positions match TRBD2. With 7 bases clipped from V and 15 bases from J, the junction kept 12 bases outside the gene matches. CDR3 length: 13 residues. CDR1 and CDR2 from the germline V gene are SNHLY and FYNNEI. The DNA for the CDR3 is TGTGCCAGCAATAGCGGGAGGCAACAAAGTCGGTTCTTC. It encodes CASNSGRQQSRFF.

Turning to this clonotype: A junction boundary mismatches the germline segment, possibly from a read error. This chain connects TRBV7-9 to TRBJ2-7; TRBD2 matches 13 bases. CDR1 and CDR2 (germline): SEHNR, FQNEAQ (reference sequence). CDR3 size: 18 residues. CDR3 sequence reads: CASSATGTSGKNTGELYF. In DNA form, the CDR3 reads TGTGCCAGCAGCGCGACCGGGACTAGCGGGAAGAACACCGGGGAGCTGTACTTC. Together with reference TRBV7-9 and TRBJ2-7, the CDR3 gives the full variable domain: DTGVSQNPRHKITKRGQNVTFRCDPISEHNRLYWYRQTLGQGPEFLTYFQNEAQLEKSRLLSDRFSAERPKGSFSTLEIQRTEQGDSAMYLCASSATGTSGKNTGELYFGPGTRLTVT.

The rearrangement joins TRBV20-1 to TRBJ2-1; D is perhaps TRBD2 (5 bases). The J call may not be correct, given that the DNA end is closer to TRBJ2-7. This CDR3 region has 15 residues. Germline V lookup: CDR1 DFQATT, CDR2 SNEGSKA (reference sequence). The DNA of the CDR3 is TGCAGTGCTAGGGACCCAGCTAGCTCCTACAATGAGCAGTACTTC. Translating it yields CSARDPASSYNEQYF.

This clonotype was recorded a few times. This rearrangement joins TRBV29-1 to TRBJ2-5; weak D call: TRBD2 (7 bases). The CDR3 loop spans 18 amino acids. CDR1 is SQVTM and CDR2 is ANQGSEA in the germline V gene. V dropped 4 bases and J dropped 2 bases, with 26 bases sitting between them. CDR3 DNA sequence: TGCAGCGTTGCTGGGGGGGCGCAACGTCCGGGGGTTCAAGAGACCCAGTACTTC. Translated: CSVAGGAQRPGVQETQYF.

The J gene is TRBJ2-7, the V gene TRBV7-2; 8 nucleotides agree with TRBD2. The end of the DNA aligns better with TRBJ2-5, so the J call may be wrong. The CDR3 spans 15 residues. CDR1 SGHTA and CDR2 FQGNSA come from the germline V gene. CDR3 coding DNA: TGTGCCAGCAGCTCGGGAGCGGGAGCTGGGGAGACCCAGTACTTC. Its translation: CASSSGAGAGETQYF.

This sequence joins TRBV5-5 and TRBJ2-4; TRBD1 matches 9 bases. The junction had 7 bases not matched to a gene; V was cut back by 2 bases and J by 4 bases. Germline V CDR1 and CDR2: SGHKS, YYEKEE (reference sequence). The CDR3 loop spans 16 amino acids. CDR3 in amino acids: CASSFTQGAQKNIQYF. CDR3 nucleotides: TGTGCCAGCAGCTTCACACAGGGGGCCCAAAAAAACATTCAGTACTTC. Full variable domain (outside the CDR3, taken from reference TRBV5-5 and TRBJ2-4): DAGVTQSPTHLIKTRGQQVTLRCSPISGHKSVSWYQQVLGQGPQFIFQYYEKEERGRGNFPDRFSARQFPNYSSELNVNALLLGDSALYLCASSFTQGAQKNIQYFGAGTRLSVL.

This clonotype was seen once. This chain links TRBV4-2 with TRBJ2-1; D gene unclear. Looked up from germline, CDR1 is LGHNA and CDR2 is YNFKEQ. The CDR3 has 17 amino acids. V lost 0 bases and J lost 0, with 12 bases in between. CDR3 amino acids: CASSQESASSSYNEQFF. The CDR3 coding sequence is TGTGCCAGCAGCCAAGAAAGCGCTAGTAGCTCCTACAATGAGCAGTTCTTC.

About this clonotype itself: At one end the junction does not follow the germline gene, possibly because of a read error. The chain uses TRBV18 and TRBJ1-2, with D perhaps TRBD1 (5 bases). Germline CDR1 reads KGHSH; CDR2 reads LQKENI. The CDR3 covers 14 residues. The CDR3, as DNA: TGTACCAGCTCACCCGCGACAGTGAACTATGGCTACACCTTC. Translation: CTSSPATVNYGYTF.

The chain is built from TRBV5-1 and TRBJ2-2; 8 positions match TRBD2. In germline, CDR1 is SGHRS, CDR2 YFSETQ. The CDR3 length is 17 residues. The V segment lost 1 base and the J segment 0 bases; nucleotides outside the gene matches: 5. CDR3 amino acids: CASSLRPGGTNTGELFF. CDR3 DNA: TGCGCCAGCAGCTTGCGGCCGGGAGGGACGAACACCGGGGAGCTGTTTTTT. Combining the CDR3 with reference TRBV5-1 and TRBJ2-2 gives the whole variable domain KAGVTQTPRYLIKTRGQQVTLSCSPISGHRSVSWYQQTPGQGLQFLFEYFSETQRNKGNFPGRFSGRQFSNSRSEMNVSTLELGDSALYLCASSLRPGGTNTGELFFGEGSRLTVL.

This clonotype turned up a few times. In DNA, the CDR3 is TGCAGCGCGAGTTTCGGGGGCACCAATTCACCCCTCCACTTT. Encoded protein: CSASFGGTNSPLHF. The chain joins TRBV29-1 to TRBJ1-6, with D perhaps matching TRBD1 (6 bases). CDR3 length: 14 residues. V dropped 7 bases and J dropped 7 bases, with 17 bases sitting between them. The germline gives CDR1 SQVTM, CDR2 ANQGSEA.

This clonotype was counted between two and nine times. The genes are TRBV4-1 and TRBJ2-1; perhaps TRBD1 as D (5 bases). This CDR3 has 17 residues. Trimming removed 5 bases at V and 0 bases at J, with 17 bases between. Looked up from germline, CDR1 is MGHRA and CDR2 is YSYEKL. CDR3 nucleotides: TGCGCCAGCAGCAAAGCAATCAGGGCAAGCTCCTACAATGAGCAGTTCTTC. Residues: CASSKAIRASSYNEQFF.

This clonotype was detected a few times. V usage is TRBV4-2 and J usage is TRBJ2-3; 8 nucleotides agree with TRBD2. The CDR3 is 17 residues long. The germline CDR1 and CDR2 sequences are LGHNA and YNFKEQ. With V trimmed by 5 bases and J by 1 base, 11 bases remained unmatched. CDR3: CASSLTWSSGGTDTQYF. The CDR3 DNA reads TGTGCCAGCAGCTTGACTTGGAGTAGCGGGGGCACAGATACGCAGTATTTT.

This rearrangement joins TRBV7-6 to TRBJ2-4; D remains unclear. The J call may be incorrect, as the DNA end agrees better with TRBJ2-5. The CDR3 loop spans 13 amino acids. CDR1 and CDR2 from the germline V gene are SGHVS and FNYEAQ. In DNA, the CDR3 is TGTGCCAGCAGCTCCAGGAAACACGAGACCCAGTACTTC. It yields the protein CASSSRKHETQYF.

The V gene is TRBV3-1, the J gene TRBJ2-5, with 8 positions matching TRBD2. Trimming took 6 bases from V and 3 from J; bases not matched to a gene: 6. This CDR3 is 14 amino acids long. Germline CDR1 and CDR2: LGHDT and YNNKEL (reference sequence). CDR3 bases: TGTGCCAGCAGGACTAGCGTTAGCAAAGAGACCCAGTACTTC. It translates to CASRTSVSKETQYF.

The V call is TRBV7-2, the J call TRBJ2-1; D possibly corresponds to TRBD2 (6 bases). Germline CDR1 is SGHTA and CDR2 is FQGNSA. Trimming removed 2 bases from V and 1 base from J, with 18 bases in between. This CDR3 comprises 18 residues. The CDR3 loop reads CASSLRYGMGRSYNEQFF. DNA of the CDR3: TGTGCCAGCAGCTTACGTTACGGGATGGGGAGGTCCTACAATGAGCAGTTCTTC.

The CDR3 loop reads CSVDATGGGEGFGEQFF. CDR3 in DNA: TGCAGCGTTGACGCGACAGGGGGCGGGGAGGGGTTCGGGGAGCAGTTCTTC. The chain has TRBV29-1 and TRBJ2-1, with 10 positions matching TRBD1. The CDR3 loop spans 17 amino acids. Germline CDR1 SQVTM, CDR2 ANQGSEA. Trimming cost V 3 bases and J 10 bases; bases outside gene matches: 18.

The CDR3 here is CASSLETGGRGYTF. As DNA, the CDR3 is TGCGCCAGCAGCTTGGAAACAGGGGGCCGCGGCTACACCTTC. The V and J genes are TRBV5-1 and TRBJ1-2; 9 nucleotides line up with TRBD1. The junction had 5 bases not matched to a gene; V was cut back by 0 bases and J by 8 bases. The CDR3 consists of 14 residues. Germline V gene sequence: CDR1 SGHRS, CDR2 YFSETQ.

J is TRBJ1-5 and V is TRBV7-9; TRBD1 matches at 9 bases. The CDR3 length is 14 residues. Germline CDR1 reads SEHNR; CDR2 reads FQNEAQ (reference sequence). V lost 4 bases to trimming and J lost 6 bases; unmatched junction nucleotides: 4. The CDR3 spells CASSYTGGPQPQHF. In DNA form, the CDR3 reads TGTGCCAGCAGCTACACAGGGGGCCCTCAGCCCCAGCATTTT.